What follows is one T cell receptor beta chain and its context. These data are taken from a study of human T cells and chemical hapten exposure. TCRdb used MiXCR to reprocess the RACE reads, holding one entry per CDR3 protein. The table includes about 290,000 distinct CDR3 sequences, around 7.3% detected once. The time point was: pre-sensitization, week 0. This sample's treatment: therapeutic diphenylcyclopropenone sensitization with weekly scalp DPC. The material sequenced was whole blood, taken in connection with sensitization to the hapten diphenylcyclopropenone (DPC). The TCR comes from a man between 18 and 29 years old with alopecia areata. Some clones in this sample may be carry-over from other donors' samples.

The CDR3 is CSARPYGKGLSSSYNEQFF. In DNA form, the CDR3 reads TGCAGTGCTAGACCCTATGGAAAGGGATTATCTAGCTCCTACAATGAGCAGTTCTTC. This rearrangement joins TRBV20-1 to TRBJ2-1, with D hard to call. The CDR3 length is 19 residues. CDR1 and CDR2 (germline): DFQATT, SNEGSKA (reference sequence). V lost 2 bases, J lost 0 bases, and 23 bases lay in between.